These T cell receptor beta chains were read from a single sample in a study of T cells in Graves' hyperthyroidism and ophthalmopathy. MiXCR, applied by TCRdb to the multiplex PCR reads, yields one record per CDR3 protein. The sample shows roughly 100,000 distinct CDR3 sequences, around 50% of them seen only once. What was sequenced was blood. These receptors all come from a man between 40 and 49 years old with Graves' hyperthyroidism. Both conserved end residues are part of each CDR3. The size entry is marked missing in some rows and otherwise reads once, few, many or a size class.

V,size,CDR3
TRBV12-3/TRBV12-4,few,CASSQREGTGELFF
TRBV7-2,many,CASSFKKDTTLHF
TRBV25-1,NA,CASGFVIEGPYEQYF
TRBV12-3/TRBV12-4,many,CASSPRGGNTEAFF
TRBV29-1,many,CSVKTGNSYNEQFF
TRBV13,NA,CASSLLINGGQETQYF
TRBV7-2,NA,CASSLALFF
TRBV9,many,CASSAPGVSTIYF
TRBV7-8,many,CASSSWTGDGYTF
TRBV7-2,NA,CASSQVGDRWQPPQHF
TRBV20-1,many,CSARGVSGWNSYNEQFF
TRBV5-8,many,CASSSLGQGSEQYF
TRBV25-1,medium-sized,CASSTSGHNEQFF
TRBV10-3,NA,CATSGPYNEQFF
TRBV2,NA,CASKADNEQFF
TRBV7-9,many,CASSADRGVNSEAFF
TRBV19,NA,CASSNSPGGTDTQYF
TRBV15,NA,CATSRGTTGVGETQYF
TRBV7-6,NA,CASSLHRAAGGLETQYF
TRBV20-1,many,CSANIRQGIWNTQYF
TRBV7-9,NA,CALSAGGMNTGELFF
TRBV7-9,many,CASSLYLDFGLAGGYTF
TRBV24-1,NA,CATPTGTGRSYEQYF
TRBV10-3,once,CAIQGAPLDEQFF
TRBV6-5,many,CASSYGTSKDTQYF
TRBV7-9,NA,CASRLAGPSNTGELFF
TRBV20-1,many,CSATPPSFQETQYF
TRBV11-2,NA,CASILGTGNTF
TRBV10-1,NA,CAWSPALPSTGELFF
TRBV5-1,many,CASSLGDHYGYTF
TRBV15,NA,CGTSTLGAMREKLFF
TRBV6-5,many,CASRGAEAFF
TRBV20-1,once,CSASRRLAGETEAFF
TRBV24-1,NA,CATSRLAGGETHQPQHF
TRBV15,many,CATSRDRGRGYNEQFF
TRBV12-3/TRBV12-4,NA,CASTPGTIDREQFF
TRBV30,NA,CAWRLAGGGETQYF
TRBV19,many,CASSTRDRRYGYTF
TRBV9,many,CASSVDRDYLKDEQFF
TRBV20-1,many,CSATTVTEAFF
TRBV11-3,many,CASIYTQEPYNSPLHF
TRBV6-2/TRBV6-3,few,CASRKRGQGDTQYF
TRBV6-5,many,CASTRDKSSYNEQFF
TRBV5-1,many,CASSTGTGYYEQYF
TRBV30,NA,CAWSVSTYEQYF
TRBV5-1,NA,CASSLQVGYGYTF
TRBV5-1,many,CASSLAGSPYNSPLHF